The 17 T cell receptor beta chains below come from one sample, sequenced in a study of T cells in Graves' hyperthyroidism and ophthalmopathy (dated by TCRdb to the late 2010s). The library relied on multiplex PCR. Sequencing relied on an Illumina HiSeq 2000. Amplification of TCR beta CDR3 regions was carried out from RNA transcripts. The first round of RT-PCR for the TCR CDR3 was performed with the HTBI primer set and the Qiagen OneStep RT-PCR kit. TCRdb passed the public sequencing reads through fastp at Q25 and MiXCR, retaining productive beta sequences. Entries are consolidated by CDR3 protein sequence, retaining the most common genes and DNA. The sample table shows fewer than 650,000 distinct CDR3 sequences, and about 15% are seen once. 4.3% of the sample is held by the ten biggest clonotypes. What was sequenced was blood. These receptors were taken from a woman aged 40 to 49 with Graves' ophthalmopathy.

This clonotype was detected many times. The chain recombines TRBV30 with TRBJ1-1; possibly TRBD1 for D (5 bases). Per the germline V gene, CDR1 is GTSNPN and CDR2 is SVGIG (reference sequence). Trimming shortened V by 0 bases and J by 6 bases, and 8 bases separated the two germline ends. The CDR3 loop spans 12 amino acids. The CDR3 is CAWSVAGPEAFF. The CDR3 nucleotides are TGTGCCTGGAGTGTGGCAGGGCCTGAAGCTTTCTTT.

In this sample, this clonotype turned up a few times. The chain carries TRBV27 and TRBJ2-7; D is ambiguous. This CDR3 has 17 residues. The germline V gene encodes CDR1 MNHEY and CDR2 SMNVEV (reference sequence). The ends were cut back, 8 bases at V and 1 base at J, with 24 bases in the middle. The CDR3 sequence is CASGDGMGGRKSYEQYF. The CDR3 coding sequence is TGTGCCAGCGGTGACGGCATGGGTGGGCGAAAATCCTACGAGCAGTACTTC.

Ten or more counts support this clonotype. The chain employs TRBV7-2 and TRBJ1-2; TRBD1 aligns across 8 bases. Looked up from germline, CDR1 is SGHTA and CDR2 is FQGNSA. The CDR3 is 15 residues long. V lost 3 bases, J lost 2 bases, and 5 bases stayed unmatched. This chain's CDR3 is CASSLDRVPNYGYTF. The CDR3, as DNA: TGTGCCAGCAGCTTGGACAGGGTCCCAAACTATGGCTACACCTTC.

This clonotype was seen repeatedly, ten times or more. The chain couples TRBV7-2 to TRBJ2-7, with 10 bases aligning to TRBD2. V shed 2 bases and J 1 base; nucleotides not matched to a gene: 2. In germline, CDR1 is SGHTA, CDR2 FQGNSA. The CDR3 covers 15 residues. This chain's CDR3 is CASSLQREGSYEQYF. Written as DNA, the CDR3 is TGTGCCAGCAGCTTACAGCGGGAGGGGTCCTACGAGCAGTACTTC.

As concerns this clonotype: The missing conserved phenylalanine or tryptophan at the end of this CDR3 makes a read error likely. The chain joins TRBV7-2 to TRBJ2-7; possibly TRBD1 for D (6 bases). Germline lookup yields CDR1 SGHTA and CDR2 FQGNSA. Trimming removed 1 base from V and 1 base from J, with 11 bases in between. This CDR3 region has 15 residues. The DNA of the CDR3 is TGTGCCAGCAGCTTAGGGCTACAGGGTTCCTACGAGCAGTACCTC. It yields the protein CASSLGLQGSYEQYL.

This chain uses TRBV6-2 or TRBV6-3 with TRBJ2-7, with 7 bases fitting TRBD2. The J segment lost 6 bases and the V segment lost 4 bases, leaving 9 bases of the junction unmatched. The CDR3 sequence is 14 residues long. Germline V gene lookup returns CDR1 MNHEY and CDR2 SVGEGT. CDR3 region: CASSSGGVSREQYF. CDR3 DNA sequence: TGTGCCAGCAGTTCGGGGGGAGTTAGCCGCGAGCAGTACTTC.

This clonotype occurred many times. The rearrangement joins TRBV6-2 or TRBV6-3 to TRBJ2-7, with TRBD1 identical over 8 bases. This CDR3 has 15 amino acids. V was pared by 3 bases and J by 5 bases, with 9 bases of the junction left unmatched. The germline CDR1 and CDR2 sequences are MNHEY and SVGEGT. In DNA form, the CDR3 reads TGTGCCAGCAGTTATAGACAGGGGAGTCTCCACGAGCAGTACTTC. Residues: CASSYRQGSLHEQYF.

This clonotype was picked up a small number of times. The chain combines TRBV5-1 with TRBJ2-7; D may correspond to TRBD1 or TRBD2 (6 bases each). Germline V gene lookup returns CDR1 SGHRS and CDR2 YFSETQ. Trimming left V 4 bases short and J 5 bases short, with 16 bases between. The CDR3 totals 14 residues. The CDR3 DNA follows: TGCGCCAGCAGCCCGGCTGGGGGGCCGGACGAGCAGTACTTC. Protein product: CASSPAGGPDEQYF.

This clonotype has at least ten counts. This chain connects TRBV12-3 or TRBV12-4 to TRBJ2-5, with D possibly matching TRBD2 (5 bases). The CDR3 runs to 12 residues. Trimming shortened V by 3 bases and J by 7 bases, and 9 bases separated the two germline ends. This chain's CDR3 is CASSFPAGTQYF. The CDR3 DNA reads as TGTGCCAGCAGTTTCCCCGCGGGGACCCAGTACTTC.

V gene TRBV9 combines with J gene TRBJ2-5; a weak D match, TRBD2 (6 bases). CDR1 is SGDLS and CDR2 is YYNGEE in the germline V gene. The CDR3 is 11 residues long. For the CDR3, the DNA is TGTGCGTCGGGGGTGAAAGAGACCCAGTACTTC. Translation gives CASGVKETQYF.

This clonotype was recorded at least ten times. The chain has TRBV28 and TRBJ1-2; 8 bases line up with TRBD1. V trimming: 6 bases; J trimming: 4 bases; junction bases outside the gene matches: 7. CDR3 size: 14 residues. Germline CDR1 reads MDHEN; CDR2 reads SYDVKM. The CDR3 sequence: CASRNTDRAYGYTF. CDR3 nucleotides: TGTGCCAGCAGGAATACGGACAGGGCCTATGGCTACACCTTC.

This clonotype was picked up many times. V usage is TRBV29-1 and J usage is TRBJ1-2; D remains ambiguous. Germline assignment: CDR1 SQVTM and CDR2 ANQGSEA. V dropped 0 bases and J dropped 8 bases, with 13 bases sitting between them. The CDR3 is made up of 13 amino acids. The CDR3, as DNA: TGCAGCGTTGAAGATCAAAGCCGCGGGGGCTACACCTTC. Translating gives CSVEDQSRGGYTF.

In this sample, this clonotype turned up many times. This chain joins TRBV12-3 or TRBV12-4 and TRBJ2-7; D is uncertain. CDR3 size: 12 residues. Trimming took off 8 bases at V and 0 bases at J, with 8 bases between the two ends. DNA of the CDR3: TGTGCCAGCGGGTATAGCTCCTACGAGCAGTACTTC. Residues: CASGYSSYEQYF.

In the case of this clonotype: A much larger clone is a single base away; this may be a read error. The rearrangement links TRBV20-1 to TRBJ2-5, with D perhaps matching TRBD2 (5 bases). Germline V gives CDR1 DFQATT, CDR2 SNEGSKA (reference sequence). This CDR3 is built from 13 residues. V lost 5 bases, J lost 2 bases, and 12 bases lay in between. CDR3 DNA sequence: TGCAGTGCTCTCCCAGGACTTCAAGAGACCCAGTACTTC. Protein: CSALPGLQETQYF.

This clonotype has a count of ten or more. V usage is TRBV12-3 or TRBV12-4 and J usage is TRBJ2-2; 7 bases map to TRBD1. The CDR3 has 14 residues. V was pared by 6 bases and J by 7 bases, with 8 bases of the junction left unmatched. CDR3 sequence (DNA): TGTGCCAGCAGCCACAGGGGTCGGGTCGGGGAGCTGTTTTTT. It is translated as CASSHRGRVGELFF.

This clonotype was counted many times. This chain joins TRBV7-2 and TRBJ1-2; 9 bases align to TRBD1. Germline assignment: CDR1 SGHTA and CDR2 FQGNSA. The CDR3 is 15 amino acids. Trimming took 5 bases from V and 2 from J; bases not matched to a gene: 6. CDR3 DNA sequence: TGTGCCAGCAGCGATACAGGGGGCAGAAACTATGGCTACACCTTC. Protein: CASSDTGGRNYGYTF.

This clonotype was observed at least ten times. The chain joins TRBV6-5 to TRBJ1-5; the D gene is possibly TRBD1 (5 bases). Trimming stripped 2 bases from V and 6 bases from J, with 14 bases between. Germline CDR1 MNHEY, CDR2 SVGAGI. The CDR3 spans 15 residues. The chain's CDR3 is CASSYGRAGSQPQHF. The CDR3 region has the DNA TGTGCCAGCAGTTACGGCAGGGCGGGAAGTCAGCCCCAGCATTTT.